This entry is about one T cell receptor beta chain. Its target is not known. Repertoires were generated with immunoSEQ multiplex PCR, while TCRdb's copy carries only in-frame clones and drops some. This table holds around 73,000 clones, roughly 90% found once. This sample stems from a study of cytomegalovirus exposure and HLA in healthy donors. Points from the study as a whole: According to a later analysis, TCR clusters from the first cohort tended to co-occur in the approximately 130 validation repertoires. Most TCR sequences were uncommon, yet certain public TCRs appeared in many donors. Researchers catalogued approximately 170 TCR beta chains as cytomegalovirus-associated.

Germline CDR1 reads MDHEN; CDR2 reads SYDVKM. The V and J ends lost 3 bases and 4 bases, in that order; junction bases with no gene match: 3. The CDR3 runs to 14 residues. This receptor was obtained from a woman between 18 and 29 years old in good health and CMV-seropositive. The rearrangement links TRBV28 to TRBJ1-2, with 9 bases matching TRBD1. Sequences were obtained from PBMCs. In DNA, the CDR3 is TGTGCCAGCAGTTTTACAGGGGGCGTCTATGGCTACACCTTC. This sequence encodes CASSFTGGVYGYTF.